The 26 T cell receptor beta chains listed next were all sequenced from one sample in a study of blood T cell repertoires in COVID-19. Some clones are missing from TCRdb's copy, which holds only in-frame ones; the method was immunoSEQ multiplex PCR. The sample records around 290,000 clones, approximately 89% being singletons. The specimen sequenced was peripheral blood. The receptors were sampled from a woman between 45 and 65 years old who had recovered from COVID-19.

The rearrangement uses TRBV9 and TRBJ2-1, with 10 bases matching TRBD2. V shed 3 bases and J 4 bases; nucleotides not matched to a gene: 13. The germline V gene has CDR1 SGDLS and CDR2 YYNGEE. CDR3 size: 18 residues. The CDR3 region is CASSGGSLLAGIYNEQFF. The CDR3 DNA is TGTGCCAGCAGCGGGGGATCCTTACTAGCGGGAATATACAATGAGCAGTTCTTC. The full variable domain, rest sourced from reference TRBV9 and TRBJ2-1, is DSGVTQTPKHLITATGQRVTLRCSPRSGDLSVYWYQQSLDQGLQFLIQYYNGEERAKGNILERFSAQQFPDLHSELNLSSLELGDSALYFCASSGGSLLAGIYNEQFFGPGTRLTVL.

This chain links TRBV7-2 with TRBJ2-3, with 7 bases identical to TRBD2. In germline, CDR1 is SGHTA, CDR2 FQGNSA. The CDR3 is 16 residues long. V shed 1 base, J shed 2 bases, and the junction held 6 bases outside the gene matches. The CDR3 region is CASSLGPAGNTDTQYF. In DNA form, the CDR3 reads TGTGCCAGCAGCTTAGGGCCAGCGGGAAACACAGATACGCAGTATTTT.

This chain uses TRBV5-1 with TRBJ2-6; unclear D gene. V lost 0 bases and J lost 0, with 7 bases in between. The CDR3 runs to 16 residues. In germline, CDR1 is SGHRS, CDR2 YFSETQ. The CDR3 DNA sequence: TGCGCCAGCAGCTTGGATAGCCCCTCTGGGGCCAACGTCCTGACTTTC. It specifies CASSLDSPSGANVLTF.

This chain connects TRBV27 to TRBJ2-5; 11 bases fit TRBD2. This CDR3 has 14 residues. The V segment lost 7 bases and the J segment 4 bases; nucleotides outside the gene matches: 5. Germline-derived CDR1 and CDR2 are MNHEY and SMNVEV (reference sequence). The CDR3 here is CASKNGLAGETQYF. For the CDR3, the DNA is TGTGCCAGCAAAAACGGACTAGCGGGAGAGACCCAGTACTTC.

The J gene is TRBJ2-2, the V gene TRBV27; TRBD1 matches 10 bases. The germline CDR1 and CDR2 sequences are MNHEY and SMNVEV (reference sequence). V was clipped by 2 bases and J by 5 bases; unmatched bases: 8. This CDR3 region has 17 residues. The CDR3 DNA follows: TGTGCCAGCAGTTTACTTAAGACAGGGGGCGCGACCGGGGAGCTGTTTTTT. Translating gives CASSLLKTGGATGELFF.

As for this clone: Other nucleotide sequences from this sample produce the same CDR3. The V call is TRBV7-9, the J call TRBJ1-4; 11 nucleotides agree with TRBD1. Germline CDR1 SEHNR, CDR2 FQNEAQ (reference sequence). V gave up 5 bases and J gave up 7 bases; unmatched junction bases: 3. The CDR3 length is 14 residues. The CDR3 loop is CASSRDRGGEKLFF. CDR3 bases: TGTGCCAGCAGCAGGGACAGGGGGGGTGAAAAACTGTTTTTT. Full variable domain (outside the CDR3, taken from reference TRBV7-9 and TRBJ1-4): DTGVSQNPRHKITKRGQNVTFRCDPISEHNRLYWYRQTLGQGPEFLTYFQNEAQLEKSRLLSDRFSAERPKGSFSTLEIQRTEQGDSAMYLCASSRDRGGEKLFFGSGTQLSVL.

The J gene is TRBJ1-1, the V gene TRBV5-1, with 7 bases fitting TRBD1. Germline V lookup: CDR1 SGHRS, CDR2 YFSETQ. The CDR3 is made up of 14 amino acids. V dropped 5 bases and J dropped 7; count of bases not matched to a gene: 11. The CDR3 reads CASSSTQGVGEAFF. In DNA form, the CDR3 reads TGCGCCAGCAGTTCCACCCAGGGGGTAGGTGAAGCTTTCTTT.

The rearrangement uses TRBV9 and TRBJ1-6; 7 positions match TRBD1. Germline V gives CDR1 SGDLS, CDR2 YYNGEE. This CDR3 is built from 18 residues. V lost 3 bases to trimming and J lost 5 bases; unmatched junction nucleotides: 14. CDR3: CASSETPGQPSNNSPLHF. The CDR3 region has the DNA TGTGCCAGCAGCGAAACTCCGGGACAGCCGTCAAATAATTCACCCCTCCACTTT. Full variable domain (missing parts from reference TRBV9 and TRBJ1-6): DSGVTQTPKHLITATGQRVTLRCSPRSGDLSVYWYQQSLDQGLQFLIQYYNGEERAKGNILERFSAQQFPDLHSELNLSSLELGDSALYFCASSETPGQPSNNSPLHFGNGTRLTVT.

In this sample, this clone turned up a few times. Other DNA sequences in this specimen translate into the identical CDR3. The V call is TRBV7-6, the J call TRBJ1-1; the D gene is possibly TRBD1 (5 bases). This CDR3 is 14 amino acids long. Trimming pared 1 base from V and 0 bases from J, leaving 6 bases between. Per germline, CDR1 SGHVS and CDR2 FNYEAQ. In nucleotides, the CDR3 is TGTGCCAGCAGCTTAGGGGGCGTGAACACTGAAGCTTTCTTT. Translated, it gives CASSLGGVNTEAFF.

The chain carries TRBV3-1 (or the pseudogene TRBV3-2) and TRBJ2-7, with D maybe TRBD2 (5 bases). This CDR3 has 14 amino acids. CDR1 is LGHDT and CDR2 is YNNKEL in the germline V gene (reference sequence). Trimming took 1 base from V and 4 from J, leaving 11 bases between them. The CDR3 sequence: CASSQVAGSYEQYF. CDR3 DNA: TGTGCCAGCAGCCAAGTTGCGGGTTCGTACGAGCAGTACTTC.

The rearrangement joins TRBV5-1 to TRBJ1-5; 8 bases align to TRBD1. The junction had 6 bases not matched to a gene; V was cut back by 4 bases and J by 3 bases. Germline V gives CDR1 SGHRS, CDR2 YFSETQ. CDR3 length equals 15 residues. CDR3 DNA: TGCGCCAGCAGCGCGGGGACAGGCGTCAATCAGCCCCAGCATTTT. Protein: CASSAGTGVNQPQHF.

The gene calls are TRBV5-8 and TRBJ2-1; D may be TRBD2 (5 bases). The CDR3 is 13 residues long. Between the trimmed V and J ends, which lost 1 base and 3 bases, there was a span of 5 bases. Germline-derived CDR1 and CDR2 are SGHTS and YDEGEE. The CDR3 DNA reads TGTGCCAGCAGCTTGCGGGGCTACAATGAGCAGTTCTTC. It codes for CASSLRGYNEQFF.

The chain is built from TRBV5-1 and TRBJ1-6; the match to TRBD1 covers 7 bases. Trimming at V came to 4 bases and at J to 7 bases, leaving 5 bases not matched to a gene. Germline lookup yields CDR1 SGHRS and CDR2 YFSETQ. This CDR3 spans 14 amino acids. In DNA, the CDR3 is TGCGCCAGCAGCGTCGGGACAGAGAATTCACCCCTCCACTTT. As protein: CASSVGTENSPLHF. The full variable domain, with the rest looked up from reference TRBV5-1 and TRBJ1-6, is KAGVTQTPRYLIKTRGQQVTLSCSPISGHRSVSWYQQTPGQGLQFLFEYFSETQRNKGNFPGRFSGRQFSNSRSEMNVSTLELGDSALYLCASSVGTENSPLHFGNGTRLTVT.

Here the CDR3 DNA reads TGTGCCAGCAGCTTAGCAGGGGGCCGGGGCCAAGAGACCCAGTACTTC. The encoded protein is CASSLAGGRGQETQYF. The genes are TRBV7-2 and TRBJ2-5; 7 bases agree with TRBD1. Per the germline V gene, CDR1 is SGHTA and CDR2 is FQGNSA. The V segment lost 0 bases and the J segment 1 base; nucleotides outside the gene matches: 5. The CDR3 consists of 16 residues.

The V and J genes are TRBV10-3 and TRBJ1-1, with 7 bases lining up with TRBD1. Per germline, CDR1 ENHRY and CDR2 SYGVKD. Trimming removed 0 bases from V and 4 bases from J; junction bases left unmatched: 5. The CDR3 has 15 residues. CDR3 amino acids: CAISESTGRFTEAFF. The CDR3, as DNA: TGTGCCATCAGTGAGTCGACAGGGAGATTCACTGAAGCTTTCTTT.

As DNA, the CDR3 is TGTGCCAGTAGATCGACACGGACAGGGGAAGGAGAAAAACTGTTTTTT. Its translation is CASRSTRTGEGEKLFF. This chain connects TRBV19 to TRBJ1-4, with TRBD1 identical over 9 bases. The CDR3 is made up of 16 amino acids. J lost 8 bases, V lost 6 bases, and 13 bases had no gene match. Per germline, CDR1 LNHDA and CDR2 SQIVND (reference sequence).

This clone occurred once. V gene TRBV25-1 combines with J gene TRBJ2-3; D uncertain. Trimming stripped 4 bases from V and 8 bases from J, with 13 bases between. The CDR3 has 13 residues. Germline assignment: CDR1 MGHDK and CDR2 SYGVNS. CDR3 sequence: CASSGFKGVTQYF. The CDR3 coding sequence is TGTGCCAGCAGTGGGTTTAAAGGAGTTACGCAGTATTTT.

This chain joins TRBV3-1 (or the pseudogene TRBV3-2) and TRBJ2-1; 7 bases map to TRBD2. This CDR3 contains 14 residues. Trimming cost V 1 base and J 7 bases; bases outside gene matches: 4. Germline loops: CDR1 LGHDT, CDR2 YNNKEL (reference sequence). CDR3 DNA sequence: TGTGCCAGCAGCCAAGCTTTGGGGGGGAATGAGCAGTTCTTC. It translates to CASSQALGGNEQFF.

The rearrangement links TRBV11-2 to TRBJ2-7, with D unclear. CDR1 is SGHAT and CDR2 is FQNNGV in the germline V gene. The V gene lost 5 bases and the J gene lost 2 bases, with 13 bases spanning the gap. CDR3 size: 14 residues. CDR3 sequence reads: CASSAGGSTYEQYF. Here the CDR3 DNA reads TGTGCCAGCAGCGCCGGCGGCTCTACCTACGAGCAGTACTTC.

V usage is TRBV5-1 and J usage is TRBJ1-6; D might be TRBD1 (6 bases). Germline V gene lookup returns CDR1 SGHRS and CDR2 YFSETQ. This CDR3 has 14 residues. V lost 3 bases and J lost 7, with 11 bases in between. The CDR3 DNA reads TGCGCCAGCAGCTCGAAGGGGGGGAATTCACCCCTCCACTTT. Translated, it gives CASSSKGGNSPLHF.

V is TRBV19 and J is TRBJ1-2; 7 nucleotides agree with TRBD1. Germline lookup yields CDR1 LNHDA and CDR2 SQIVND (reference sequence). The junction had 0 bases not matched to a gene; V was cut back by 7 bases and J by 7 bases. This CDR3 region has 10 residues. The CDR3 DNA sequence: TGTGCCAGTAAGGGGGCTGGCTACACCTTC. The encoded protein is CASKGAGYTF.

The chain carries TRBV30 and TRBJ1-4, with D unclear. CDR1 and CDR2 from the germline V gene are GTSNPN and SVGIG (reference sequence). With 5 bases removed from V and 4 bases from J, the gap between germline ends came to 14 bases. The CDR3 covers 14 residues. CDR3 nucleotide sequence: TGTGCCTGGCGTGAGGACTGGTTTAATGAAAAACTGTTTTTT. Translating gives CAWREDWFNEKLFF. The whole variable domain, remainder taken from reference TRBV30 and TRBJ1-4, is SQTIHQWPATLVQPVGSPLSLECTVEGTSNPNLYWYRQAAGRGLQLLFYSVGIGQISSEVPQNLSASRPQDRQFILSSKKLLLSDSGFYLCAWREDWFNEKLFFGSGTQLSVL.

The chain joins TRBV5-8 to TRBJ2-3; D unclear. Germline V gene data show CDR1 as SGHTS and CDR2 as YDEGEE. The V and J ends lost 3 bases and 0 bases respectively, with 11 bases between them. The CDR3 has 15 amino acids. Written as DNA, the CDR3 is TGTGCCAGCAGCTCTGGCCGAAGTAGCACAGATACGCAGTATTTT. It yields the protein CASSSGRSSTDTQYF.

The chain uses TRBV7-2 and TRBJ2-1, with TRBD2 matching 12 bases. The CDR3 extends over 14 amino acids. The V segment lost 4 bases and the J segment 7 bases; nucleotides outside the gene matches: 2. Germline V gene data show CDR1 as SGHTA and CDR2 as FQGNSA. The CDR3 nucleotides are TGTGCCAGCAGCTGGACTAGCGGGATTAATGAGCAGTTCTTC. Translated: CASSWTSGINEQFF. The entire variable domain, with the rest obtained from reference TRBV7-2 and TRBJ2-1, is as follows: GAGVSQSPSNKVTEKGKDVELRCDPISGHTALYWYRQSLGQGLEFLIYFQGNSAPDKSGLPSDRFSAERTGGSVSTLTIQRTQQEDSAVYLCASSWTSGINEQFFGPGTRLTVL.

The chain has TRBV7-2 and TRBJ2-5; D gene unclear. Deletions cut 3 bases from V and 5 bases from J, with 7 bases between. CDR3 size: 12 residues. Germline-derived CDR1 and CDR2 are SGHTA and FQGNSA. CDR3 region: CASSFFAETQYF. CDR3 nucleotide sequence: TGTGCCAGCAGCTTCTTTGCGGAGACCCAGTACTTC.

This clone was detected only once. In nucleotides, the CDR3 is TGTGCCTGGAACCAGGGGGTCGAGCAGTACTTC. Protein product: CAWNQGVEQYF. The rearrangement uses TRBV30 and TRBJ2-7, with 7 bases that match TRBD1. Germline V CDR1 and CDR2: GTSNPN, SVGIG (reference sequence). The junction had 3 bases not matched to a gene; V was cut back by 4 bases and J by 6 bases. There are 11 residues in the CDR3.